The source of this TCR beta chain is a study of blood T cell repertoires in COVID-19. Study background: T cells, B-cell-depleted T cells, or PBMCs supplied cDNA or gDNA.

Profiled with immunoSEQ multiplex PCR; TCRdb holds only in-frame clones, not every one. The sample records over 120,000 clones, roughly 88% being singletons. This CDR3 spans 17 amino acids. CDR1 SQVTM and CDR2 ANQGSEA come from the germline V gene. V lost 1 base to trimming and J lost 3 bases; unmatched junction nucleotides: 14. The V call is TRBV29-1, the J call TRBJ1-2; 7 bases match TRBD1. The sequence was obtained from a woman in her forties or fifties with acute or convalescent COVID-19. Sequencing input: peripheral blood. CDR3: CSVEAADRARDYYGYTF. CDR3 DNA: TGCAGCGTTGAAGCAGCTGACAGGGCCAGGGACTACTATGGCTACACCTTC.